These 19 T cell receptor beta chains originate from one sample sequenced in a study of tumor and adjacent non-tumor tissue in lung cancer (dated by TCRdb to 2016 to 2019). The library came from multiplex PCR. Sequencing was carried out with an Illumina HiSeq 2500. TCRbeta libraries were constructed through three rounds of nested PCR with primers (Table S4) according to protocols modified from ARM-PCR. TCRdb trimmed the raw reads at Q25, called clones with MiXCR and kept productive beta chains. Each record represents a unique CDR3 protein, reported with the most common genes and DNA among its rows. The sample table holds around 75,000 distinct CDR3 sequences, of which around two thirds were seen once. The ten largest clones take up 28% of the sample. RNA was extracted from bulk unsorted tissue and checked for quality with a NanoDrop ND-1000 and an Agilent 2100. For the normal lung samples, distant non-tumor tissue was collected more than 3 cm away from the tumor edge.

Sample: distant non-tumor lung tissue. The receptors here all came from a woman aged 45-59 years with non-small cell lung cancer.

A word on this clonotype: Because it lacks the conserved phenylalanine or tryptophan at the end, this CDR3 is likely a read error. The rearrangement links TRBV11-2 to TRBJ1-1, with D unresolved. The CDR3 consists of 14 residues. Germline CDR1 is SGHAT and CDR2 is FQNNGV. This CDR3 is CTSSFAGKNTEAFL. The CDR3 DNA reads TGCACCAGCAGCTTCGCGGGAAAGAACACTGAAGCTTTCCTT.

This clonotype was seen at least ten times. This chain joins TRBV4-3 and TRBJ1-1, with D possibly matching TRBD1 (5 bases). The CDR3 runs 14 residues. The V gene lost 0 bases and the J gene lost 7 bases, with 12 bases spanning the gap. Germline V gene sequence: CDR1 LGHNA, CDR2 YSLEER. CDR3 DNA sequence: TGCGCCAGCAGCCAAGAAAGAGGGGCGGATGAAGCTTTCTTT. Translated: CASSQERGADEAFF.

The chain is built from TRBV29-1 and TRBJ2-3, with TRBD1 matching 7 bases. In germline, CDR1 is SQVTM, CDR2 ANQGSEA. This CDR3 is built from 15 residues. The CDR3 DNA is TGCGGCGCCGAGTTCGGGACAGACGGTGGAGATACGCAGTATTTT. Amino acid sequence: CGAEFGTDGGDTQYF.

In regard to this clonotype: This likely comes from a read error, as the CDR3 has no conserved phenylalanine or tryptophan at its end. This sequence joins TRBV20-1 and TRBJ2-5; maybe TRBD2 (5 bases). Germline V gene data show CDR1 as DFQATT and CDR2 as SNEGSKA (reference sequence). This CDR3 is 13 amino acids long. The CDR3, as DNA: TGCAGTACTAGACTAACCAGCCAAGAGACCCAGTACCTC. Its translation: CSTRLTSQETQYL.

Regarding this clonotype: A junction boundary mismatches the germline segment, possibly from a read error. This chain uses TRBV4-2 with TRBJ2-1, with D perhaps matching TRBD2 (6 bases). Germline loops: CDR1 LGHNA, CDR2 YNFKEQ. This CDR3 is built from 17 residues. The CDR3 nucleotides read TGTGCCAGCAGCCAAGATTCGGCTACCGGGAGTATGTATGAGGAGTTCTTC. As protein: CASSQDSATGSMYEEFF.

To note about this clonotype: One base away lies a much larger clone, so this may be a sequencing read error. This chain uses TRBV29-1 with TRBJ1-5; tentative D call: TRBD1 (5 bases). The V gene's germline CDR1 is SQVTM and CDR2 ANQGSEA. The V end was cut by 1 base, the J end by 12 bases, with 10 bases between. The CDR3 runs to 11 residues. CDR3 residues: CSVEVDMIQHF. CDR3 coding DNA: TGCAGCGTTGAAGTGGACATGATCCAGCATTTT.

This clonotype was counted a few times. A clone one base away is much larger, so this may be a read error. The chain is built from TRBV6-1 and TRBJ2-1; TRBD2 matches at 8 bases. The CDR3 loop spans 13 amino acids. From germline, CDR1 is MNHNS and CDR2 SASEGT. V shed 10 bases and J 7 bases; nucleotides not matched to a gene: 9. DNA for the CDR3: TGTGCCAACACCCGACCGGGGGGGAATGAGCAGTTCTTC. Its translation: CANTRPGGNEQFF.

This clonotype was seen more than once but under ten times. An end of the junction does not agree with germline; a read error may underlie this. The chain has TRBV11-2 and TRBJ1-5, with D unclear. The CDR3 is 15 residues long. Germline V lookup: CDR1 SGHAT, CDR2 FQNNGV. The CDR3 loop reads CTSSLAGRGNQPRYF. CDR3 sequence (DNA): TGTACCAGCAGCTTAGCGGGCCGAGGCAATCAGCCCCGGTATTTT.

The V call is TRBV5-4, the J call TRBJ2-1, with D possibly TRBD1 on 6 matching bases. Germline V lookup: CDR1 SGHNT, CDR2 YYREEE (reference sequence). CDR3 size: 15 residues. For the CDR3, the DNA is TGTACCAACAGCCCCCGGGACACGGGGCCCAATGAGCAGTTCTTC. Protein product: CTNSPRDTGPNEQFF.

As concerns this clonotype: Germline is not matched at one junction end, which may reflect a read error. This chain connects TRBV11-1 to TRBJ2-2; D tentatively reads TRBD1 or TRBD2 (6 bases each). The CDR3 loop spans 15 amino acids. From germline, CDR1 is SGHAT and CDR2 FQDESV (reference sequence). CDR3 nucleotide sequence: TGTGCCAGCAAGTTCCTAGGGGGGAACACCGGTGAGCTGTTTTTT. Translating it yields CASKFLGGNTGELFF.

This clonotype was recorded a few times. The junction departs from germline at one end; a sequencing error may be responsible. The chain links TRBV11-1 to TRBJ1-3; D is unresolved. CDR3 length: 12 residues. Germline CDR1 reads SGHAT; CDR2 reads FQDESV (reference sequence). CDR3 loop: CAGAHSGNTIYF. In DNA, the CDR3 is TGTGCCGGCGCTCACTCTGGGAACACCATATATTTT.

This clonotype was observed once. The J gene is TRBJ1-1, the V gene TRBV15; TRBD1 matches at 12 bases. Unmatched junction bases numbered 7, after V lost 0 bases and J lost 5 bases. The CDR3 has 17 amino acids. Germline assignment: CDR1 LNHNV and CDR2 YYDKDF (reference sequence). For the CDR3, the DNA is TGTGCCACCAGCAGAGAGGGGACAGGGGGCAGTAGGACTGAAGCTTTCTTT. Residues: CATSREGTGGSRTEAFF. Using reference TRBV15 and TRBJ1-1 for the parts outside the CDR3, the full variable domain is DAMVIQNPRYQVTQFGKPVTLSCSQTLNHNVMYWYQQKSSQAPKLLFHYYDKDFNNEADTPDNFQSRRPNTSFCFLDIRSPGLGDTAMYLCATSREGTGGSRTEAFFGQGTRLTVV.

The chain links TRBV6-6 to TRBJ2-3; a possible D gene is TRBD2 (5 bases). V gave up 5 bases and J gave up 4 bases, with 22 bases separating them. CDR1 and CDR2 (germline): MNHNY, SVGAGI (reference sequence). The CDR3 has 17 residues. The CDR3 sequence: CASSIPGLLVIPDTQYF. The CDR3 DNA is TGTGCCAGCAGTATACCCGGACTTCTAGTAATTCCAGATACGCAGTATTTT.

About this clonotype itself: A junction boundary mismatches the germline segment, possibly from a read error. The gene calls are TRBV10-3 and TRBJ2-2; TRBD2 matches 7 bases. Germline V gene data show CDR1 as ENHRY and CDR2 as SYGVKD. CDR3 length equals 18 residues. In DNA, the CDR3 is TGTGCCATCAGTGAGTCCGTTCCTAGCGGCTCAAATACCGGGGTGCTGTTTTTT. Translated, it gives CAISESVPSGSNTGVLFF.

A word on this clonotype: Since a much larger clone is just one base distant, this may be a read error. The chain employs TRBV12-3 or TRBV12-4 and TRBJ1-5, with 9 positions matching TRBD1. CDR3 length equals 15 residues. For the CDR3, the DNA is TGTTCCAGCAGTCCCAGACGGACAGGGGAACAGCCCCAGCATTTT. Protein product: CSSSPRRTGEQPQHF.

Concerning this clonotype: A much larger clone lies a single base off, so this may be a read error. The chain is built from TRBV20-1 and TRBJ2-7; 9 bases fit TRBD2. Germline-derived CDR1 and CDR2 are DFQATT and SNEGSKA (reference sequence). V trimming: 1 base; J trimming: 4 bases; junction bases outside the gene matches: 14. The CDR3 length is 17 residues. The CDR3 sequence: CSARAGTSRRARYEQYF. Here the CDR3 DNA reads TGCAGTGCTAGAGCAGGGACTAGCAGGAGGGCCCGGTACGAGCAGTACTTC.

Comments on this clonotype: The conserved phenylalanine or tryptophan is not found at the CDR3 terminus, so this likely reflects a read error. The chain joins TRBV11-1 to TRBJ2-3; no clear D. V lost 5 bases and J lost 5, with 20 bases in between. Germline-derived CDR1 and CDR2 are SGHAT and FQDESV (reference sequence). The CDR3 spans 16 residues. CDR3 DNA: TGTGCCAGCAGCATAAGGGTACAGTCTGCAATAGATACGCAGTATTAT. It encodes CASSIRVQSAIDTQYY.

Concerning this clonotype: At one of its ends the junction is not consistent with the germline gene, which may arise from a read error. The genes are TRBV20-1 and TRBJ1-1; D uncertain. This CDR3 is 14 amino acids long. CDR1 is DFQATT and CDR2 is SNEGSKA in the germline V gene (reference sequence). The CDR3 here is CSARRQVINTEAIF. The CDR3 DNA reads as TGCAGTGCTAGAAGGCAGGTTATCAACACTGAAGCTATCTTT.

With regard to this clonotype: Sequence at one end of the junction differs from germline and may be a read error. The rearrangement joins TRBV11-2 to TRBJ2-3; D ambiguous. This CDR3 spans 15 amino acids. Germline CDR1 reads SGHAT; CDR2 reads FQNNGV. CDR3 nucleotides: TGCGCCAACAGCTTAGACCCCCAGTCCACAGATACGCAGTATTTT. Residues: CANSLDPQSTDTQYF.